This T cell receptor (beta chain) was sequenced in a study of shared clonotypes between healthy human individuals (dated by TCRdb to 2019 to 2021). With regard to the full study: A couple of women and three men aged 18 to 49 years were included in the cohort. For each donor, CD4 naive and CD4 memory were each given three plates, CD8 naive was given two plates, and CD8 memory was given one plate. Leukapheresis yielded between about 0.94 and 8.9 billion PBMCs per donor. Libraries were prepared and TCR repertoires were sequenced by different laboratories using diverse techniques, in order to increase sequencing depth and limit assay-specific biases. To estimate repertoire size and how much clonotype sharing occurs between individuals, the study deeply sequenced the blood TCR repertoires of about 5 healthy adults.

Healthy HIV-negative adults with no recently reported acute infections or vaccinations were included as donors. All donors were Caucasian adults living in Nashville, Tennessee, USA. CD4+ T cells were enriched by magnetic negative selection, after which naive cells were positively selected on CD45RA and the negative fraction was taken as the memory subset. Blood was obtained by leukapheresis, after which PBMCs were separated by Ficoll-Histopaque density gradient centrifugation and cryopreserved in liquid nitrogen vapor phase. Analytical flow cytometry was used to check the purity and quantity of every magnetically sorted T cell population. From each sorted fraction, genomic DNA was isolated and quantified by UV absorbance on a Nanodrop 2000c. In the case of this clone: Its target antigen remains unknown. The sample holds no much larger clone one base away, and base qualities are not on file.

The CDR3 numbers 14 residues from cysteine through phenylalanine. Solely the CDR3 DNA is kept, with 42 bases framed from the first base. CDR1 and CDR2 were assigned from the germline V gene as SGDLS and YYNGEE. The germline V and J ends show losses of 1 base and 4 bases respectively, and no gene match explains 2 bases of the junction. The investigation overall reported the following: Pairwise subsampling led to the expectation that sequencing depth would affect the degree of clonotype sharing among donors. Sampling was limited to blood, and TCR repertoires in tissue likely differ from TCR repertoires in blood. Estimated clonotype richness was generally larger for naive than for memory subsets. Higher generation probabilities were observed for clonotypes shared by all four sorted-subset donors than for non-shared clonotypes. When four donors were compared, the shared fraction of clonotypes was roughly 4.8% for naive CD4, approximately 3.3% for naive CD8, roughly 2.3% for memory CD4, and 0.4% for memory CD8. The small number of donors limited the genetic and exposure-history diversity represented. Rarefaction of sorted-subset datasets indicated incomplete sequencing despite the large sequencing depth.

Using the deep immunoSEQ assay, multiplex PCR amplified TCR CDR3 regions from genomic DNA. For each cell subset, the extracted genomic DNA was distributed evenly across all wells of several immunoSEQ 96-well plates, and each plate served as one replicate. For sorted subsets, each replicate PCR was loaded with roughly 190 ng genomic DNA, equivalent to 30,000 or so T cell genomes. Purified libraries were quantified with a Qubit 3.0 fluorometer, sized on a Bioanalyzer 2100, and re-quantified with the KAPA Library Quantification kit. Every immunoSEQ 96-well plate was sequenced on a separate single-read 150-cycle Illumina NextSeq 550 flow cell. Regarding the original processing steps: Because the immunoSEQ output held only junctional sequences and lacked quality scores, the filtering could not match the filtering applied to full-length reads. Sequences were annotated with PyIR, a Python wrapper for IgBLAST v1.9, and V/J genes and CDR3 were assigned using IMGT germline references. Reads with weak V/J assignments (E-value above 1e-6), missing CDR3, stop codons, out-of-frame junctions, or ambiguous translated residues were removed. V3J clonotypes were defined by identical inferred V gene, J gene, and CDR3 amino acid sequence. Percentage overlap between repertoires was calculated by dividing the number of shared unique clonotypes by the size of the smaller repertoire. Three approaches were used to assess repertoire richness: RTK rarefaction, the Chao1 estimator, and Recon v2.1 estimates of unobserved clonotypes. Generation probabilities were computed with OLGA for all TCRbeta clonotypes obtained by the gDNA method from four donors. Entries here come from immuneACCESS through TCRdb and include only in-frame sequences with V and J called. Some clones fail to appear in such tables; in the studies checked, an unresolved V gene covers under half of the shortfall, and the cause of the remainder is unknown. V and J calls and clone size are those listed in that table; D and trimming were worked out from the DNA. The sample yields about 700,000 clones; 74% were counted once. The leading ten clones occupy over 1.5% of the sample.

The rearrangement joined TRBV9 to TRBJ1-2; TRBD1 fits 9 bases in the junction. The specimen sequenced was memory CD4+ T cells sorted from blood. Per the publication, the cell subset or site label means: CD45RA-negative fraction. The TCR was taken from a woman in her twenties or thirties in good health. Read as DNA, the sequence is TGTGCCAGCAGCGTACTGGGACAGGGCTATGGCTACACCTTC. Its protein product is CASSVLGQGYGYTF.